What follows are 13 T cell receptor beta chains derived from one specimen sequenced in a study of identical twins. MiXCR, run by TCRdb on the 5' RACE reads, gives a single entry per CDR3 protein. Found here are roughly 700,000 distinct CDR3 sequences, 8.6% of them singletons; the top ten hold 0.8% to 1%. These sequences were also reported in another study, on yellow fever vaccine responses in identical twins.

Sequenced: PBMCs. The receptors here all came from a young woman in good health.

A few counts support this clonotype. V is TRBV12-3 or TRBV12-4 and J is TRBJ2-1, with unresolved D. Trimming cost V 2 bases and J 3 bases, with 14 bases left between them. The CDR3 consists of 16 residues. The CDR3 DNA sequence: TGTGCCAGCAGTTTAAGGTCTTTCAGTAACTACAATGAGCAGTTCTTC. Translation: CASSLRSFSNYNEQFF.

This clonotype has a handful of counts. The chain couples TRBV7-9 to TRBJ2-3; D gene uncertain. Trimming pared 0 bases from V and 4 bases from J, leaving 11 bases between. CDR1 and CDR2 from the germline V gene are SEHNR and FQNEAQ (reference sequence). The CDR3 runs 15 residues. The CDR3 reads CASSLAWEEADTQYF. The CDR3 coding sequence is TGTGCCAGCAGCTTAGCATGGGAAGAAGCAGATACGCAGTATTTT.

This clonotype was detected only a few times. This rearrangement joins TRBV7-2 to TRBJ2-1; D is undetermined. Per the germline V gene, CDR1 is SGHTA and CDR2 is FQGNSA. The length of the CDR3 is 15 residues. Trimming cost V 5 bases and J 10 bases, with 21 bases left between them. DNA for the CDR3: TGTGCCAGCAGCCCCCAGGAAAAGGGCCCAATAGAGCAGTTCTTC. This sequence encodes CASSPQEKGPIEQFF.

This clonotype was found a few times. The CDR3 DNA sequence: TGTGCCAGCTCACCACCGATCGGATATGAGCAGTTCTTC. Translated: CASSPPIGYEQFF. This chain joins TRBV18 and TRBJ2-1; D is unresolved. CDR1 and CDR2 (germline): KGHSH, LQKENI. Trimming removed 0 bases at V and 8 bases at J, with 8 bases between. This CDR3 is built from 13 residues.

This clonotype has only a few counts. This chain uses TRBV2 with TRBJ2-2; no reliable D call. Germline V CDR1 and CDR2: SNHLY, FYNNEI. This CDR3 spans 13 amino acids. The ends were cut back, 6 bases at V and 7 bases at J, with 12 bases in the middle. In nucleotides, the CDR3 is TGTGCCAGCAGACAGACCCAAATCGGGGAGCTGTTTTTT. It is translated as CASRQTQIGELFF.

This clonotype was seen only a few times. The genes are TRBV7-9 and TRBJ1-1, with D tentatively TRBD1 (5 bases). The V gene's germline CDR1 is SEHNR and CDR2 FQNEAQ (reference sequence). The CDR3 consists of 15 residues. Trimming left V 3 bases short and J 0 bases short, with 11 bases between. CDR3 coding DNA: TGTGCCAGCAGCTTGGAACAGGCCGTGAACACTGAAGCTTTCTTT. Its translation: CASSLEQAVNTEAFF.

V is TRBV20-1 and J is TRBJ1-1, with D unclear. The CDR3 length is 16 residues. Germline loops: CDR1 DFQATT, CDR2 SNEGSKA (reference sequence). V was trimmed by 0 bases and J by 1 base, leaving 15 bases between them. The CDR3 DNA reads TGCAGTGCTAGAGATTTCGGGAGGGTCGAGAACACTGAAGCTTTCTTT. Its protein product is CSARDFGRVENTEAFF.

This clonotype was recorded a few times. The genes are TRBV3-1 and TRBJ1-5, with TRBD1 as a possible D gene (6 bases). The V gene's germline CDR1 is LGHDT and CDR2 YNNKEL (reference sequence). V lost 1 base, J lost 6 bases, and 19 bases lay in between. The length of the CDR3 is 17 residues. CDR3 sequence: CASSQGKGGAHGQPQHF. Written as DNA, the CDR3 is TGTGCCAGCAGCCAAGGTAAAGGGGGGGCCCACGGTCAGCCCCAGCATTTT.

This clonotype has more than one count but fewer than ten. One junction end disagrees with the germline gene, perhaps due to a read error. The chain recombines TRBV20-1 with TRBJ2-7, with TRBD1 matching over 10 bases. CDR1 is DFQATT and CDR2 is SNEGSKA in the germline V gene (reference sequence). The CDR3 is 11 residues long. CDR3 sequence: CSAVDSGTGAF. CDR3 DNA sequence: TGCAGTGCTGTTGACTCCGGGACAGGGGCCTTC.

This clonotype was picked up a small number of times. The chain carries TRBV29-1 and TRBJ2-2; 8 bases are a match to TRBD1. This CDR3 spans 15 amino acids. The germline V gene encodes CDR1 SQVTM and CDR2 ANQGSEA. V lost 5 bases to trimming and J lost 2 bases; unmatched junction nucleotides: 7. As DNA, the CDR3 is TGCAGCGTTCCAGGGGACAGGATAAACACCGGGGAGCTGTTTTTT. Amino acids: CSVPGDRINTGELFF.

The V and J genes are TRBV5-5 and TRBJ2-3; the match to TRBD1 covers 10 bases. The CDR3 contains 17 residues. Germline assignment: CDR1 SGHKS and CDR2 YYEKEE (reference sequence). V shed 1 base, J shed 2 bases, and the junction held 7 bases outside the gene matches. The CDR3 DNA sequence: TGTGCCAGCAGCTTGAACCTCAGACAGGGGGCCACAGATACGCAGTATTTT. Amino acids: CASSLNLRQGATDTQYF.

In this sample, this clonotype turned up a few times. The chain carries TRBV15 and TRBJ2-7; 8 bases line up with TRBD1. V lost 0 bases, J lost 6 bases, and 19 bases stayed unmatched. CDR3 length equals 19 residues. Per the germline V gene, CDR1 is LNHNV and CDR2 is YYDKDF (reference sequence). The CDR3 is CATSREHGSGGALNSEQYF. CDR3 DNA: TGTGCCACCAGCAGAGAACACGGGTCAGGGGGCGCGTTAAACTCCGAGCAGTACTTC. The full variable domain, its missing parts supplied by reference TRBV15 and TRBJ2-7, is DAMVIQNPRYQVTQFGKPVTLSCSQTLNHNVMYWYQQKSSQAPKLLFHYYDKDFNNEADTPDNFQSRRPNTSFCFLDIRSPGLGDTAMYLCATSREHGSGGALNSEQYFGPGTRLTVT.

In this sample, this clonotype turned up a few times. The chain combines TRBV7-2 with TRBJ2-7, with D possibly being TRBD1 or TRBD2 (5 bases each). CDR1 SGHTA and CDR2 FQGNSA come from the germline V gene. The V end was cut by 4 bases, the J end by 0 bases, with 10 bases between. The CDR3 length is 14 residues. The CDR3 DNA reads as TGTGCCAGCAGCTACGGGACGTCCTCCTACGAGCAGTACTTC. This encodes CASSYGTSSYEQYF.